Below, 11 T cell receptor beta chains from the same sample are listed, as sequenced in a study of tumor-infiltrating lymphocytes in primary liver carcinoma. Researchers drew blood RNA from unsorted whole blood and extracted germline DNA as well. From approximately 450 ng total RNA, TCR beta cDNA was generated with a primer in the constant region. Three nested multiplex PCR rounds of slightly modified ARM-PCR generated TCR beta libraries. TRBV1-TRBV30 forward primers paired with a C-beta reverse primer were used in the first two PCR rounds, which ran around 10 cycles each. One entry per CDR3 protein results from TCRdb running MiXCR on the multiplex PCR reads. In the table there are fewer than 400,000 distinct CDR3 sequences, 55% to 65% of which are singletons. The sequencing input was peripheral blood. All receptors derive from a man in his forties with primary liver carcinoma and hepatitis B virus infection.

Details on this clonotype: A much larger clone lies a single base off, so this may be a read error. V and J are TRBV6-1 and TRBJ2-3; possible D gene TRBD2, 5 bases. CDR1 and CDR2 from the germline V gene are MNHNS and SASEGT. V dropped 4 bases and J dropped 5 bases, with 13 bases sitting between them. CDR3 size: 14 residues. As DNA, the CDR3 is TGTGCCAGCAGTGGCGCCCGGGGTTTAGATACGCAGTATTTT. As protein: CASSGARGLDTQYF.

Ten or more counts support this clonotype. The V and J genes are TRBV5-6 and TRBJ1-1; maybe TRBD1 (6 bases). CDR1 and CDR2 (germline): SGHDT, YYEEEE. Trimming removed 2 bases at V and 4 bases at J, with 12 bases between. The CDR3 is made up of 14 amino acids. DNA of the CDR3: TGTGCCAGCAGCTTACAGGGTCGGGGCACTGAAGCTTTCTTT. Translation: CASSLQGRGTEAFF.

The rearrangement links TRBV30 to TRBJ1-3; D not certain. Trimming removed 6 bases at V and 4 bases at J, with 16 bases between. Looked up from germline, CDR1 is GTSNPN and CDR2 is SVGIG (reference sequence). The CDR3 length is 14 residues. CDR3 residues: CACKTGSPGNTIYF. The CDR3 nucleotides read TGTGCCTGCAAAACGGGTTCACCCGGAAACACCATATATTTT.

Worth noting for this clonotype: A read error may explain this, as a much larger clone is one base away. The genes are TRBV6-5 and TRBJ2-7; 8 bases are a match to TRBD2. CDR3 length equals 14 residues. From germline, CDR1 is MNHEY and CDR2 SVGAGI. The CDR3 sequence is CASSSSGTTYEQHF. DNA for the CDR3: TGTGCCAGCAGTAGTAGCGGGACGACCTACGAGCAGCACTTC.

In regard to this clonotype: One end of the junction varies from germline; a read error may be responsible. CDR3 bases: TGTGCCAGCCAGGAGTCCTCTGGGGCCAAGGTCCTGACTTTC. Translating gives CASQESSGAKVLTF. The chain combines TRBV11-1 with TRBJ2-6; TRBD1 might be the D (5 bases). The CDR3 has 14 residues. Germline CDR1 and CDR2: SGHAT and FQDESV (reference sequence).

Notes on this clonotype: An end of the junction differs from the germline gene, which may be a read error. V is TRBV11-3 and J is TRBJ2-1, with D possibly being TRBD1 (6 bases). Germline loops: CDR1 SGHNT, CDR2 YENEEA. This CDR3 has 15 residues. This CDR3 reads CVSSLGASRLSEQFF. The CDR3 DNA reads TGTGTCAGCAGCTTGGGGGCTAGCAGGCTTAGTGAGCAGTTCTTC.

The count of this clonotype is one. Just one base apart from a much larger clone, this may be a read error. This chain joins TRBV6-5 and TRBJ1-2; D gene unclear. V lost 0 bases and J 0 bases, leaving 11 bases between the germline ends. Germline V CDR1 and CDR2: MNHEY, SVGAGI. This CDR3 contains 16 residues. The CDR3 sequence: CASSYSMQIPNYGYTF. The CDR3 nucleotides are TGTGCCAGCAGTTACTCGATGCAGATTCCTAACTATGGCTACACCTTC.

This clonotype was counted a single time. Being one base from a much bigger clone, this may be a read error. The rearrangement joins TRBV5-6 to TRBJ1-1; 7 nucleotides align to TRBD1. In germline, CDR1 is SGHDT, CDR2 YYEEEE. The CDR3 is 14 residues long. Here the CDR3 reads CASSSTGINIEAFF. CDR3 in DNA: TGTGCCAGCAGTTCGACAGGGATCAACATTGAAGCTTTCTTT.

About this clonotype itself: A much larger clone lies a single base off, so this may be a read error. The chain recombines TRBV12-3 or TRBV12-4 with TRBJ2-4, with 10 bases identical to TRBD2. This CDR3 spans 16 amino acids. The CDR3 DNA sequence: TGTGTCAGCAGTTTGCAGAGCGGGAGGGCCGAAAACATTCAGTACTTC. Residues: CVSSLQSGRAENIQYF.

About this clonotype: This could be a read error, since a much larger clone is one nucleotide away. Since no conserved phenylalanine or tryptophan closes the CDR3, a read error is the likely cause. The chain links TRBV4-3 to TRBJ2-1; no clear D gene. Germline V gene data show CDR1 as LGHNA and CDR2 as YSLEER. This CDR3 is built from 12 residues. Trimming stripped 0 bases from V and 10 bases from J, with 7 bases between. The CDR3 DNA is TGCGCCAGCAGCCAAGATACCGGGGAGCAGTTCATC. As protein: CASSQDTGEQFI.

The J gene is TRBJ1-6, the V gene TRBV5-1; the D is unclear. Germline V gene sequence: CDR1 SGHRS, CDR2 YFSETQ. Trimming left V 4 bases short and J 8 bases short, with 13 bases between. The CDR3 covers 14 residues. Here the CDR3 reads CASSPSVSDSPLHF. In nucleotides, the CDR3 is TGCGCCAGCAGCCCCTCGGTGAGTGATTCACCCCTCCACTTT. The full variable domain, in which reference TRBV5-1 and TRBJ1-6 provide the parts outside the CDR3, is KAGVTQTPRYLIKTRGQQVTLSCSPISGHRSVSWYQQTPGQGLQFLFEYFSETQRNKGNFPGRFSGRQFSNSRSEMNVSTLELGDSALYLCASSPSVSDSPLHFGNGTRLTVT.